The 8 T cell receptor beta chains given below trace back to one sample, sequenced in a study of blood T cell repertoires in COVID-19. Data came from immunoSEQ multiplex PCR; TCRdb stores just in-frame clones and leaves some out. The sample consists of hundreds of thousands of clones, 88% of them appearing once. The sample consisted of peripheral blood. The receptors shown here come from a woman in her 70s with COVID-19, enrolled during active disease.

The DNA of the CDR3 is TGTGCCAGCGGAACAGGGGACTATGGCTACACCTTC. Its protein product is CASGTGDYGYTF. This sequence joins TRBV28 and TRBJ1-2; 7 nucleotides agree with TRBD1. Germline values: CDR1 MDHEN, CDR2 SYDVKM. The V and J ends lost 8 bases and 3 bases, in that order; junction bases with no gene match: 3. The CDR3 totals 12 residues.

There are a few counts of this clone. The chain recombines TRBV7-3 with TRBJ1-1; D gene unclear. The CDR3 consists of 12 residues. In germline, CDR1 is SGHTA, CDR2 FQGTGA. Between the trimmed V and J ends, which lost 5 bases and 3 bases, there was a span of 7 bases. The chain's CDR3 is CASSRGDTEAFF. The CDR3 DNA reads as TGTGCCAGCAGCCGCGGGGACACTGAAGCTTTCTTT.

The rearrangement uses TRBV20-1 and TRBJ2-2; D is ambiguous. The CDR3 loop spans 14 amino acids. Germline CDR1 DFQATT, CDR2 SNEGSKA (reference sequence). V was shortened by 3 bases and J by 2 bases, with 10 bases between the two germline ends. CDR3 sequence reads: CSASLGANTGELFF. The CDR3, as DNA: TGCAGTGCTAGTTTGGGCGCCAACACCGGGGAGCTGTTTTTT.

This clone was found a few times. The chain joins TRBV27 to TRBJ2-2; 11 bases line up with TRBD2. Germline loops: CDR1 MNHEY, CDR2 SMNVEV (reference sequence). J gave up 4 bases and V 5 bases, and 6 bases lay outside the gene matches. This CDR3 comprises 16 residues. In nucleotides, the CDR3 is TGTGCCAGCAGTCACGGACTAGCGGGCAGCACCGGGGAGCTGTTTTTT. Its translation: CASSHGLAGSTGELFF.

V and J are TRBV7-9 and TRBJ2-7; the match to TRBD2 covers 7 bases. Looked up from germline, CDR1 is SEHNR and CDR2 is FQNEAQ (reference sequence). The CDR3 spans 14 residues. V lost 0 bases, J lost 7 bases, and 6 bases stayed unmatched. This CDR3 is CASSLAVPGGEQYF. As DNA, the CDR3 is TGTGCCAGCAGCTTAGCAGTGCCGGGGGGTGAGCAGTACTTC.

The genes are TRBV4-2 and TRBJ2-2; D possibly corresponds to TRBD2 (6 bases). The CDR3 consists of 16 residues. The V and J ends lost 1 base and 4 bases respectively, with 13 bases between them. The V gene's germline CDR1 is LGHNA and CDR2 YNFKEQ. The chain's CDR3 is CASSQAASGVTGELFF. Here the CDR3 DNA reads TGTGCCAGCAGCCAAGCCGCATCGGGAGTCACCGGGGAGCTGTTTTTT.

The chain is built from TRBV9 and TRBJ2-2, with 7 bases fitting TRBD2. The germline V gene has CDR1 SGDLS and CDR2 YYNGEE. The CDR3 consists of 15 residues. Trimming removed 5 bases from V and 4 bases from J; junction bases left unmatched: 8. CDR3 sequence (DNA): TGTGCCAGCAGTGGCCTTGGCGGGAGCACCGGGGAGCTGTTTTTT. Translation gives CASSGLGGSTGELFF.

The chain has TRBV11-2 and TRBJ1-6, with D unclear. From germline, CDR1 is SGHAT and CDR2 FQNNGV. V lost 3 bases, J lost 10 bases, and 10 bases lay in between. This CDR3 is 13 amino acids long. The CDR3 coding sequence is TGTGCCAGCAGCTTCCCGGGAGACTCACCCCTCCACTTT. As protein: CASSFPGDSPLHF.